This record looks at one TCR beta chain sequence and its context. These data are taken from a study of T cell responses to AZD1222 COVID-19 vaccine. Germline CDR1 is SNHLY and CDR2 is FYNNEI. This CDR3 spans 16 amino acids. Losses at the gene ends were 7 bases for V and 4 bases for J; bases not matched to a gene: 12. Measured with immunoSEQ multiplex PCR; TCRdb has only the in-frame clones, and not every one. This sample carries more than 110,000 clones, over 75% of them seen once, and the ten largest clones take roughly 4.7%. The input for sequencing was peripheral blood, taken on day 0 of AZD1222 vaccination. The chain is built from TRBV2 and TRBJ2-2, with 7 positions matching TRBD1. The sequence came from an adult in good health. The CDR3 region is CASTRLDRAGTGELFF. CDR3 nucleotide sequence: TGTGCCAGCACCCGACTCGACAGGGCGGGCACCGGGGAGCTGTTTTTT.